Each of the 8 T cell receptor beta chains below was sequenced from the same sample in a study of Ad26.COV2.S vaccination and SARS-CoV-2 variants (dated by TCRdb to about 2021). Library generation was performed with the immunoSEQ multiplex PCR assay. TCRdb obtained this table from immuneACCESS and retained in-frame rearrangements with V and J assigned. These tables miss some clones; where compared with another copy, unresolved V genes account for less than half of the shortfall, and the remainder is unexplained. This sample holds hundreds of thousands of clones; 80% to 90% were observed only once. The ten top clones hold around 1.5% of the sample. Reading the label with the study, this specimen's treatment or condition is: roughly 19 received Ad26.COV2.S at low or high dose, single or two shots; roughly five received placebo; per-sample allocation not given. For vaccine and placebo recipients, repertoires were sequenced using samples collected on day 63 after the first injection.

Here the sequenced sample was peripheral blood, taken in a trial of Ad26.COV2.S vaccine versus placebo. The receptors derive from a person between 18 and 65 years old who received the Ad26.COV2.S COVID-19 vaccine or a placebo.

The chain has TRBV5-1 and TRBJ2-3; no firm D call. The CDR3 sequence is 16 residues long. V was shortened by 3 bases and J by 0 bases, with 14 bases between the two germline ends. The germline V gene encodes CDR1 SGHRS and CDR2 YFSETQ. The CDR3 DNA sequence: TGCGCCAGCAGCTGGAGTGGGCATTCTAGCACAGATACGCAGTATTTT. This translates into CASSWSGHSSTDTQYF.

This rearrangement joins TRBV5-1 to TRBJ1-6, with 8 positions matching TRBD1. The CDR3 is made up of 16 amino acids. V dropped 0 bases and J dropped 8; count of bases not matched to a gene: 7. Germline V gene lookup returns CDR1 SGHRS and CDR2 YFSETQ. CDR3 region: CASSLGWTGRDSPLHF. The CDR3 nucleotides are TGCGCCAGCAGCTTGGGCTGGACAGGGCGGGATTCACCCCTCCACTTT.

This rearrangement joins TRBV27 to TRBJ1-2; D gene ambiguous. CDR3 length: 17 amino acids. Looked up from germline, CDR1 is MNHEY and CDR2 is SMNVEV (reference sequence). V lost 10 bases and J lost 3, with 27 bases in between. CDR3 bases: TGTGCCACCCCTTCTCCACCGATCCGGGTTCTTGACTATGGCTACACCTTC. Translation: CATPSPPIRVLDYGYTF.

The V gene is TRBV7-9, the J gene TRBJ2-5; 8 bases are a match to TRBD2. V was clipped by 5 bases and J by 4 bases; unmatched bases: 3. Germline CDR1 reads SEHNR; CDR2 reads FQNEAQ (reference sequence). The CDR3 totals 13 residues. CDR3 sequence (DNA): TGTGCCAGCAGCAGCGGGGGAGGAGAGACCCAGTACTTC. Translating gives CASSSGGGETQYF.

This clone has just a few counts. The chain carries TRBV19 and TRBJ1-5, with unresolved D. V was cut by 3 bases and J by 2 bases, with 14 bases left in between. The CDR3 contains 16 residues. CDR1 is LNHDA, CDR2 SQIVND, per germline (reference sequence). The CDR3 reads CASSMAGPMGNQPQHF. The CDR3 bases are TGTGCCAGTAGTATGGCGGGTCCTATGGGCAATCAGCCCCAGCATTTT.

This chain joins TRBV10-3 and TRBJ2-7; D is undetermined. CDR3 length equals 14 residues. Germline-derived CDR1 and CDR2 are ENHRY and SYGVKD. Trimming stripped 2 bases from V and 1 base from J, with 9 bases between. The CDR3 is CAISEPDRSYEQYF. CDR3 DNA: TGTGCCATCAGTGAGCCGGACCGATCCTACGAGCAGTACTTC.

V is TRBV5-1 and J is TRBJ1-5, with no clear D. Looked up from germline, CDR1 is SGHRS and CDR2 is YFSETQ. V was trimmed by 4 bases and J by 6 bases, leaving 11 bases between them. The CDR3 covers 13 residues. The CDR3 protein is CASSPIGPQPQHF. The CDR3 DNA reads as TGCGCCAGCAGCCCGATTGGGCCTCAGCCCCAGCATTTT.

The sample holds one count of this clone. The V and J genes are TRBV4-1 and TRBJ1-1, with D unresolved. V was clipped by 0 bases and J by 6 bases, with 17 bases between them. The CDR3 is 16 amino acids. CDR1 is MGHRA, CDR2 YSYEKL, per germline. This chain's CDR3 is CASSQEGGRFGAEAFF. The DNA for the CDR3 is TGCGCCAGCAGCCAAGAAGGAGGACGTTTCGGAGCTGAAGCTTTCTTT.